This record looks at one T cell receptor beta chain sequence and its context. In its sample, this clonotype was seen many times. Its recognized antigen is unknown. Base qualities are not at hand, and no much larger clone is one base apart. The 35 to 40 donors, aged roughly 6 to 95 years, were systemically healthy Caucasian individuals from Russia. Each donor gave about 9.8 milliliters of peripheral blood, drawn into EDTA-treated Vacutainer tubes. Ficoll-Paque density-gradient centrifugation was used to isolate PBMCs, with at least 6.5 million per sample. Trizol reagent was used to extract total RNA from PBMCs, with at least 6 micrograms per sample. For every donor, flow cytometry on a PBMC aliquot measured the percentage of naive CD45RAhigh/CD27high T cells. These data are taken from a study of blood T cells in healthy people across ages (dated by TCRdb to the mid-2010s). Describing the broader study: In model experiments, template switching captured about one uniquely barcoded TCR beta cDNA molecule for every two T cells. The donors were split into four age groups: young (average 16 years), middle-aged (around 37), aged (around 67) and long-lived (roughly 86). The study measured age-related changes in TCR beta repertoire diversity using deep sequencing normalized with unique cDNA molecular identifiers. The study analyzed two additional independent replicas of 1 million unique cDNA reads from the same blood draw for two donors, one aged 18 to 30 and one aged 80 or older. To avoid experimental bias, donors of different ages were randomly spread across the sequencing lanes.

The investigation overall reported the following: The percentage of naive T cells measured by flow cytometry correlated strongly with observed TCR beta diversity. Estimates of total diversity based on one million sequenced T cells were regarded as lower bounds and as underestimates. The long-lived group showed more naive CD4+ T cells, fewer expanded clones and increased TCR diversity than the aged group, suggesting age selection. Because donor CMV infection status was unknown, age-related changes in expanded clonotypes were potentially confounded. Because profiling used bulk unsorted PBMCs, naive and antigen-experienced compartments could not be compared conclusively. As age increased, observed TCR beta diversity per million T cells dropped in a roughly linear way, and a significant reduction was already evident by age 40.

The library was produced with 5' RACE. For sequencing, an Illumina HiSeq 2500 was employed. The second PCR ran for about 6 to 12 cycles and used a J-beta primer mix along with a sample-barcoded 5' primer. A unique molecular identifier was introduced onto each TCR beta cDNA molecule by a template-switch 5' adaptor carrying 12 random nucleotides. Each sample yielded at least 3 million CDR3-containing paired-end reads. All of the RNA was converted into first-strand cDNA using the Mint cDNA synthesis kit, with a TRBC-specific oligonucleotide serving as the primer. After uracil-DNA glycosylase treatment, a first 18-cycle PCR used universal primers M1SS and BC2_uni_R on all cDNA. The published analysis was carried out like this. For normalization, 1 million high-quality reads were randomly selected from each sample, with every read carrying a distinct molecular identifier. Reads sharing molecular identifiers were discarded rather than binned into consensus sequences. MiTCR, with a Q25 quality threshold and the strictest error-elimination algorithm, was used for CDR3 identification, clonotype clustering and error correction. A nonparametric unseen species model with Euler transformation was used to estimate lower-bound total TCR beta diversity. Starting from the raw public reads, TCRdb applied fastp trimming at Q25, assembled clones with MiXCR and retained in-frame beta chains. Rows matching on CDR3 protein sequence are summarized as one entry with the most common DNA and genes. The V and J calls reflect TCRdb's pipeline rather than the authors' work. The sample includes about 1.6 million distinct CDR3 sequences, with 34% observed a single time. The ten top clones hold 11% of the sample.

This receptor was identified in a woman aged 30 to 39 in good health. Sequencing was performed on blood.

DNA sequence: TGTGCCAGCAGCTTAGCTCCTGGTGGTAGCGGGCCCGGCCAAGAGACCCAGTACTTC. Its translation reads: CASSLAPGGSGPGQETQYF. This chain is built from TRBV7-6 and TRBJ2-5; 7 nucleotides in the junction match TRBD2. The CDR3 sequence holds 19 residues, the cysteine and phenylalanine included. Only the CDR3 part of the read is kept: 57 bases, read in frame from the first base. CDR1 and CDR2 were assigned from the germline V gene as SGHVS and FNYEAQ. At the junction V is shortened by 0 bases and J by 1 base; bases outside the gene matches: 14.